This is a list of T cell receptor beta chains from one sample in a study of CD8 T cells in Susac syndrome. TCRdb re-analysed the immunoSEQ multiplex PCR reads in MiXCR, keeping a single row per CDR3 protein. The table lists approximately 210,000 distinct CDR3 sequences, roughly 96% of them singletons, with roughly 0.1% in the top ten. Sequencing was done on a sample of CD4+ T cells from PBMCs. These receptors were obtained from a human donor with multiple sclerosis. The CDR3 runs from the conserved cysteine through the conserved F or W. The D gene is left open where the match is weak. Where a row states a size, it is once, few, many or the class of an expanded clone; other rows omit it.

d_call j_call clone_size v_call cdr3_nt cdr3_aa
. TRBJ2-7 . TRBV12-3/TRBV12-4 TGTGCCAGCAGTTTGGGCAACGATGGTTCCGAGCAGTACTTC CASSLGNDGSEQYF
. TRBJ2-6 . TRBV2 TGTGCCAGCAGTGAGGGCGGGTTTGAGGCCAACGTCCTGACTTTC CASSEGGFEANVLTF
TRBD1 TRBJ2-5 . TRBV7-2 TGTGCCAGCGCAGAACCAGGGGGCCTAGAGACCCAGTACTTC CASAEPGGLETQYF
TRBD2 TRBJ2-3 . TRBV20-1 TGCAGTGCTAGATCTCTAGCGGCGGGGACAGATACGCAGTATTTT CSARSLAAGTDTQYF
. TRBJ1-1 . TRBV9 TGTGCCAGCAGCGTGGGCAGGGAAAGCACTGAAGCTTTCTTT CASSVGRESTEAFF
. TRBJ2-2 . TRBV29-1 TGCAGCGTTGGAGACGGGGAGCTGTTTTTT CSVGDGELFF
. TRBJ2-1 . TRBV20-1 TGCAGTGCTGCCCCGACTAGGGGGAAGAATGAGCAGTTCTTC CSAAPTRGKNEQFF
TRBD1 TRBJ2-7 . TRBV19 TGTGCCAGTAGTATAGACGCCTACAGGGGCTCCTACGAGCAGTACTTC CASSIDAYRGSYEQYF
TRBD1 TRBJ2-7 . TRBV20-1 TGCAGTTCCTCCCCCGGGACAGGCTCCTACGAGCAGTACTTC CSSSPGTGSYEQYF
TRBD1 TRBJ1-2 . TRBV30 TGTGCCTGGAGGAAACAGGGGGAACTTGGCTACACCTTC CAWRKQGELGYTF
. TRBJ2-5 . TRBV11-2 TGTGCCAGCAGGCACGGTACCAGGCAAGAGACCCAGTACTTC CASRHGTRQETQYF
TRBD2 TRBJ2-7 . TRBV30 TGTGCCTGGAGCGGGACTACCTACGAGCAGTACTTC CAWSGTTYEQYF
TRBD1 TRBJ1-1 . TRBV29-1 TGCAGCGTTATCAAGGGGACAGCGAACACTGAAGCTTTCTTT CSVIKGTANTEAFF
TRBD1 TRBJ2-1 once TRBV24-1 TGTGCCACCAGTGGCCGAGGCAGGGGGCAAAGTTACAATGAGCAGTTCTTC CATSGRGRGQSYNEQFF
. TRBJ2-5 . TRBV3-1 TGTGCCAGCGCGACAGACCTACAAGAGACCCAGTACTTC CASATDLQETQYF
TRBD2 TRBJ2-2 . TRBV12-3/TRBV12-4 TGTGCCAGCAGCGGGACTACGAACACCGGGGAGCTGTTTTTT CASSGTTNTGELFF
. TRBJ1-2 . TRBV20-1 TGCAGTGCTATCGCGACAGCCCGTGGCTACACCTTC CSAIATARGYTF
. TRBJ1-6 . TRBV3-1 TGTGCCAGCAGCCAACCGGGGTACAATTCACCCCTCCACTTT CASSQPGYNSPLHF
TRBD1 TRBJ1-5 . TRBV27 TGTGCCAGCAACCCTTACCCGAGGGACAGGGGGCAGCCCCAGCATTTT CASNPYPRDRGQPQHF
. TRBJ1-2 . TRBV11-2 TGTGCCAGCAGCTTATTAGGCAGTAACTATGGCTACACCTTC CASSLLGSNYGYTF
. TRBJ1-2 . TRBV25-1 TGTGCCAGCAGGCAGAGTGGGGGCGAGCTTGCAAATGGCTACACCTTC CASRQSGGELANGYTF
. TRBJ2-3 . TRBV27 TGTGCCAGCAGTTTGCAACGGGCGGATACGCAGTATTTT CASSLQRADTQYF
. TRBJ2-3 . TRBV20-1 TGCAGTGCCGAGCGGACAGGCACAGATACGCAGTATTTT CSAERTGTDTQYF
. TRBJ2-5 . TRBV18 TGTGCCAGCTCACCACTGGATGCGACGGAGACCCAGTACTTC CASSPLDATETQYF
TRBD2 TRBJ2-5 once TRBV24-1 TGTGCCACCAGTGACCCGCGGGAGATCCAAGAGACCCAGTACTTC CATSDPREIQETQYF
TRBD2 TRBJ2-4 . TRBV30 TGTGCCTGGAGTGTCCTGGGACTAGCGGACGCCAAAAACATTCAGTACTTC CAWSVLGLADAKNIQYF
. TRBJ2-1 . TRBV30 TGTGCCGGTTCCGGGACCTCCTACAATGAGCAGTTCTTC CAGSGTSYNEQFF
TRBD1 TRBJ2-7 . TRBV29-1 TGCAGCGTCACCCCCGGACAGGGTAAACAATACGAGCAGTACTTC CSVTPGQGKQYEQYF
TRBD2 TRBJ2-7 . TRBV27 TGTGCCAGCAGTTCTCTAGCGGGAACCGGCGAGCAGTACTTC CASSSLAGTGEQYF
. TRBJ2-5 . TRBV15 TGTGCCACCAGCAGAGATGGGGGGTACCAAGAGACCCAGTACTTC CATSRDGGYQETQYF
. TRBJ2-7 . TRBV28 TGTGCCAGCAAGAAGGGGATGAGCTCCTACGAGCAGTACTTC CASKKGMSSYEQYF
. TRBJ1-2 . TRBV15 TGTGCCACCAGCAGAGACCCCTTGGGAGCGAACTATGGCTACACCTTC CATSRDPLGANYGYTF
. TRBJ2-7 . TRBV12-3/TRBV12-4 TGTGCCAGCAGTTTATCCTCAAGAGGCTACGAGCAGTACTTC CASSLSSRGYEQYF
. TRBJ2-7 . TRBV30 TGTGCCTGGAGTCCATCGTCCTCCTACGAGCAGTACTTC CAWSPSSSYEQYF
. TRBJ1-2 . TRBV12-5 TGTGCTAGTGGACGACCTGGGACAACGGGCTATGGCTACACCTTC CASGRPGTTGYGYTF
. TRBJ2-1 . TRBV20-1 TGCAGTGCTAGAGGGTCAGGGCCTGGTGAGCAGTTCTTC CSARGSGPGEQFF
TRBD2 TRBJ2-7 . TRBV7-3 TGTGCCAGCAGCTTATTTCCAGCGGGAGGGTCCTACGAGCAGTACTTC CASSLFPAGGSYEQYF
. TRBJ2-2 . TRBV3-1 TGTGCCAGCAGCCCGGGGGTATTTTCGAACACCGGGGAGCTGTTTTTT CASSPGVFSNTGELFF
. TRBJ1-1 . TRBV27 TGTGCCAGCAGACCTTGGACAGACGACTTTGAAGCTTTCTTT CASRPWTDDFEAFF
TRBD1 TRBJ1-1 . TRBV20-1 TGCAGTGCTACGACAGGGGGCGCGAACACTGAAGCTTTCTTT CSATTGGANTEAFF
. TRBJ2-7 . TRBV2 TGTGCCAGCAGCACTAGGTCCCGACCCCACGAGCAGTACTTC CASSTRSRPHEQYF
. TRBJ2-2 once TRBV29-1 TGCAGCGTTCAGGGGGGTCGGTCCACCGGGGAGCTGTTTTTT CSVQGGRSTGELFF
TRBD2 TRBJ2-7 . TRBV10-3 TGTGCCACGAAGGGACTAGAGCAATACGAGCAGTACTTC CATKGLEQYEQYF
. TRBJ1-2 . TRBV29-1 TGCAGCGTTGACGGCCGGGACTACCCACCGGTCAACTATGGCTACACCTTC CSVDGRDYPPVNYGYTF
TRBD1 TRBJ1-2 . TRBV24-1 TGTGCCACCAGCCCTCGGGGACAGGGGTGGTTCGGCTATGGCTACACCTTC CATSPRGQGWFGYGYTF
. TRBJ2-5 . TRBV2 TGTGCCAGCCGAGGACAGACAGAGACCCAGTACTTC CASRGQTETQYF
. TRBJ2-7 . TRBV28 TGTGCCAGCAGTACAAACTACGAGCAGTACTTC CASSTNYEQYF
. TRBJ2-3 . TRBV18 TGTGCCAGCTCACTTGACAGGATACCCACAGATACGCAGTATTTT CASSLDRIPTDTQYF